These 27 T cell receptor beta chains share one sample of origin, sequenced in a study of blood T cell repertoires in COVID-19. The table came from immunoSEQ multiplex PCR; TCRdb's copy has only in-frame clones and leaves some out. The sample records about 130,000 clones, about 79% being singletons. Sequenced sample: peripheral blood. All receptors derive from a woman between 45 and 60 years old with acute or convalescent COVID-19.

J is TRBJ1-2 and V is TRBV30; D is unclear. V was trimmed by 3 bases and J by 7 bases, leaving 18 bases between them. This CDR3 is 14 amino acids long. Germline loops: CDR1 GTSNPN, CDR2 SVGIG (reference sequence). The CDR3 sequence: CAWRVESSRSGYTF. As DNA, the CDR3 is TGTGCCTGGAGGGTGGAGTCGTCTAGAAGTGGCTACACCTTC. Based on the CDR3 plus reference TRBV30 and TRBJ1-2, the full variable domain is SQTIHQWPATLVQPVGSPLSLECTVEGTSNPNLYWYRQAAGRGLQLLFYSVGIGQISSEVPQNLSASRPQDRQFILSSKKLLLSDSGFYLCAWRVESSRSGYTFGSGTRLTVV.

The rearrangement joins TRBV3-1 (or the pseudogene TRBV3-2) to TRBJ1-4, with D possibly being TRBD1 (5 bases). Germline V gene sequence: CDR1 LGHDT, CDR2 YNNKEL (reference sequence). The CDR3 contains 14 residues. V was shortened by 0 bases and J by 10 bases, with 12 bases between the two germline ends. The CDR3 DNA reads TGTGCCAGCAGCCAAGATCGCCAGGGCGGAAAACTGTTTTTT. This gives the protein CASSQDRQGGKLFF.

The chain carries TRBV6-5 and TRBJ1-1; D remains ambiguous. The CDR3 has 13 amino acids. The V end lost 6 bases, the J end lost 1 base, and 9 bases lay between the germline ends. The germline V gene has CDR1 MNHEY and CDR2 SVGAGI. The CDR3 loop reads CASRATENTEAFF. The CDR3 DNA is TGTGCCAGCAGGGCTACAGAGAACACTGAAGCTTTCTTT.

The chain joins TRBV4-2 to TRBJ1-4, with D possibly matching TRBD1 (5 bases). V shed 4 bases and J shed 3 bases, with 9 bases lying between them. Germline-derived CDR1 and CDR2 are LGHNA and YNFKEQ. The CDR3 loop spans 14 amino acids. CDR3 nucleotide sequence: TGTGCCAGCAGCCCAGGGTTTGCTAATGAAAAACTGTTTTTT. Residues: CASSPGFANEKLFF.

Here the CDR3 reads CASSPPFPSGGANEQFF. In nucleotides, the CDR3 is TGTGCCAGCAGCCCCCCCTTTCCTAGCGGGGGGGCCAATGAGCAGTTCTTC. The chain links TRBV5-4 to TRBJ2-1; 12 positions agree with TRBD2. Germline V lookup: CDR1 SGHNT, CDR2 YYREEE (reference sequence). J was trimmed by 6 bases and V by 4 bases; bases with no gene match: 11. CDR3 size: 17 residues.

The chain joins TRBV14 to TRBJ2-7; 12 bases map to TRBD1. With 4 bases clipped from V and 5 bases from J, the junction kept 12 bases outside the gene matches. Germline V gene sequence: CDR1 SGHDN, CDR2 FVKESK. This CDR3 contains 17 residues. CDR3 protein: CASSRAAWDRGPHEQYF. Written as DNA, the CDR3 is TGTGCCAGCAGCCGCGCCGCATGGGACAGGGGGCCCCACGAGCAGTACTTC.

This sequence joins TRBV24-1 and TRBJ2-2, with TRBD1 matching over 9 bases. V shed 2 bases and J 5 bases; nucleotides not matched to a gene: 5. Germline V gives CDR1 KGHDR, CDR2 SFDVKD. This CDR3 spans 16 amino acids. The CDR3 DNA sequence: TGTGCCACCAGTGATTATACAGGGGGCTGGACCGGGGAGCTGTTTTTT. Amino acids: CATSDYTGGWTGELFF.

The J gene is TRBJ1-2, the V gene TRBV28; D not resolved. The germline V gene has CDR1 MDHEN and CDR2 SYDVKM. V lost 1 base and J 6 bases, leaving 3 bases between the germline ends. CDR3 length equals 11 residues. CDR3 loop: CASSLYNGYTF. The CDR3 DNA reads TGTGCCAGCAGTTTATACAATGGCTACACCTTC.

This clone appeared once. The V call is TRBV5-6, the J call TRBJ1-5, with TRBD1 as a possible D gene (6 bases). Trimming shortened V by 1 base and J by 6 bases, and 11 bases separated the two germline ends. The CDR3 has 14 residues. CDR1 and CDR2 from the germline V gene are SGHDT and YYEEEE. The CDR3 reads CASSLSQGSQPQHF. The CDR3 nucleotides read TGTGCCAGCAGCTTGAGCCAGGGGAGTCAGCCCCAGCATTTT. The entire variable domain, with the rest obtained from reference TRBV5-6 and TRBJ1-5, is as follows: DAGVTQSPTHLIKTRGQQVTLRCSPKSGHDTVSWYQQALGQGPQFIFQYYEEEERQRGNFPDRFSGHQFPNYSSELNVNALLLGDSALYLCASSLSQGSQPQHFGDGTRLSIL.

This rearrangement joins TRBV5-6 to TRBJ2-3; tentative D call: TRBD2 (5 bases). Trimming pared 4 bases from V and 0 bases from J, leaving 12 bases between. The CDR3 contains 15 residues. CDR1 is SGHDT, CDR2 YYEEEE, per germline. The CDR3 DNA follows: TGTGCCAGCAGCCTGCGGGTCCTGAGCACAGATACGCAGTATTTT. It is translated as CASSLRVLSTDTQYF.

The chain carries TRBV15 and TRBJ1-6; TRBD1 matches at 9 bases. The CDR3 totals 15 residues. V lost 0 bases and J lost 10; bases outside the gene matches: 4. Germline V CDR1 and CDR2: LNHNV, YYDKDF (reference sequence). The CDR3 here is CATSRDTGGVSPLHF. CDR3 coding DNA: TGTGCCACCAGCAGAGATACAGGGGGCGTCTCACCCCTCCACTTT.

This clone has only one observation. This rearrangement joins TRBV18 to TRBJ1-4; 8 bases are shared with TRBD1. The V gene end was trimmed by 6 bases and the J gene end by 0 bases; junction bases not matched to a gene: 15. The V gene's germline CDR1 is KGHSH and CDR2 LQKENI. CDR3 length equals 19 residues. The CDR3 protein is CASSASAGGLGSTNEKLFF. CDR3 nucleotides: TGTGCCAGCTCCGCCTCAGCAGGGGGCCTAGGTTCAACTAATGAAAAACTGTTTTTT.

V gene TRBV9 combines with J gene TRBJ2-1; 7 bases agree with TRBD1. J was trimmed by 7 bases and V by 0 bases; bases with no gene match: 7. From germline, CDR1 is SGDLS and CDR2 YYNGEE. The length of the CDR3 is 15 residues. As DNA, the CDR3 is TGTGCCAGCAGCGTAGCAGATTACAGGGGTAATGAGCAGTTCTTC. Protein: CASSVADYRGNEQFF. The whole variable domain, filled in from reference TRBV9 and TRBJ2-1, reads DSGVTQTPKHLITATGQRVTLRCSPRSGDLSVYWYQQSLDQGLQFLIQYYNGEERAKGNILERFSAQQFPDLHSELNLSSLELGDSALYFCASSVADYRGNEQFFGPGTRLTVL.

This clone was seen a few times. The V gene is TRBV19, the J gene TRBJ1-6, with D unresolved. Germline values: CDR1 LNHDA, CDR2 SQIVND (reference sequence). The V end was cut by 5 bases, the J end by 7 bases, with 9 bases between. The CDR3 totals 13 residues. The CDR3: CASSLARNSPLHF. For the CDR3, the DNA is TGTGCCAGTAGTCTTGCGAGAAATTCACCCCTCCACTTT.

J is TRBJ2-1 and V is TRBV10-3; no definite D call. The CDR3 totals 12 residues. The germline gives CDR1 ENHRY, CDR2 SYGVKD. Trimming removed 2 bases at V and 7 bases at J, with 6 bases between. The CDR3 region is CAISERQNEQFF. As DNA, the CDR3 is TGTGCCATCAGTGAGAGACAAAATGAGCAGTTCTTC.

The rearrangement joins TRBV6-1 to TRBJ1-2; D gene ambiguous. The CDR3 is 13 residues long. V lost 3 bases and J 11 bases, leaving 16 bases between the germline ends. CDR1 MNHNS and CDR2 SASEGT come from the germline V gene. The chain's CDR3 is CASSDAGGIRYTF. The CDR3 DNA reads TGTGCCAGCAGTGACGCCGGAGGGATTAGGTACACCTTC.

This clone was observed a few times. This rearrangement joins TRBV2 to TRBJ2-7; a weak D match, TRBD1 (7 bases). Trimming took 8 bases from V and 4 from J, leaving 27 bases between them. CDR3 length: 17 residues. Germline assignment: CDR1 SNHLY and CDR2 FYNNEI. CDR3 DNA: TGTGCCAGCCTCCTCGCGGGAAGACAGGGCAAGTCGTACGAGCAGTACTTC. It encodes CASLLAGRQGKSYEQYF. The entire variable domain, with the rest obtained from reference TRBV2 and TRBJ2-7, is as follows: EPEVTQTPSHQVTQMGQEVILRCVPISNHLYFYWYRQILGQKVEFLVSFYNNEISEKSEIFDDQFSVERPDGSNFTLKIRSTKLEDSAMYFCASLLAGRQGKSYEQYFGPGTRLTVT.

The V and J genes are TRBV29-1 and TRBJ1-3; a possible D gene is TRBD1 (5 bases). This CDR3 is built from 14 residues. Per germline, CDR1 SQVTM and CDR2 ANQGSEA. Trimming left V 2 bases short and J 1 base short, with 9 bases between. CDR3 in amino acids: CSVETGESGNTIYF. Written as DNA, the CDR3 is TGCAGCGTTGAAACGGGGGAGTCTGGAAACACCATATATTTT. Supplemented by reference TRBV29-1 and TRBJ1-3, the full variable domain reads SAVISQKPSRDICQRGTSLTIQCQVDSQVTMMFWYRQQPGQSLTLIATANQGSEATYESGFVIDKFPISRPNLTFSTLTVSNMSPEDSSIYLCSVETGESGNTIYFGEGSWLTVV.

The chain uses TRBV28 and TRBJ2-7, with 9 bases identical to TRBD2. The J segment lost 3 bases and the V segment lost 8 bases, leaving 8 bases of the junction unmatched. This CDR3 region has 14 residues. Germline CDR1 and CDR2: MDHEN and SYDVKM. CDR3 amino acids: CASRPSGVNYEQYF. The DNA for the CDR3 is TGTGCCAGCCGCCCTAGCGGGGTAAACTACGAGCAGTACTTC.

The CDR3, as DNA: TGTGCCACCAGTGCCTCGGGGTCGGGGGGAGAGACCCAGTACTTC. Translated: CATSASGSGGETQYF. This chain connects TRBV24-1 to TRBJ2-5; 7 positions match TRBD2. CDR3 length equals 15 residues. Germline V CDR1 and CDR2: KGHDR, SFDVKD. Unmatched junction bases numbered 9, after V lost 5 bases and J lost 4 bases.

The V gene is TRBV30, the J gene TRBJ1-4; D gene unclear. V lost 2 bases to trimming and J lost 5 bases, with 15 bases between them. The length of the CDR3 is 15 residues. In germline, CDR1 is GTSNPN, CDR2 SVGIG (reference sequence). CDR3 nucleotide sequence: TGTGCCTGGAGTCCTCCGGGCGGAGGAAATGAAAAACTGTTTTTT. As protein: CAWSPPGGGNEKLFF. Full variable domain (rest looked up from reference TRBV30 and TRBJ1-4): SQTIHQWPATLVQPVGSPLSLECTVEGTSNPNLYWYRQAAGRGLQLLFYSVGIGQISSEVPQNLSASRPQDRQFILSSKKLLLSDSGFYLCAWSPPGGGNEKLFFGSGTQLSVL.

The chain employs TRBV3-1 (or the pseudogene TRBV3-2) and TRBJ1-1; D is unresolved. The CDR3 sequence is 13 residues long. V was cut by 0 bases and J by 5 bases, with 7 bases left in between. CDR1 is LGHDT, CDR2 YNNKEL, per germline (reference sequence). As DNA, the CDR3 is TGTGCCAGCAGCCAAGAGTCAGGAACTGAAGCTTTCTTT. It specifies CASSQESGTEAFF.

This chain connects TRBV2 to TRBJ1-4, with TRBD1 as a possible D gene (5 bases). CDR1 is SNHLY and CDR2 is FYNNEI in the germline V gene. The V end lost 8 bases, the J end lost 7 bases, and 14 bases lay between the germline ends. CDR3 size: 13 residues. The CDR3 nucleotides are TGTGCCAGCGTCACGAGAACAGGTGAAAAACTGTTTTTT. Amino acid sequence: CASVTRTGEKLFF.

This clone came up a few times. This chain joins TRBV7-8 and TRBJ1-1; the D is unclear. Looked up from germline, CDR1 is SGHVS and CDR2 is FQNEAQ. The CDR3 covers 15 residues. V lost 5 bases to trimming and J lost 6 bases, with 19 bases between them. This CDR3 is CASSLHGGLPSEAFF. The DNA for the CDR3 is TGTGCCAGCAGCCTACATGGAGGTTTACCTTCTGAAGCTTTCTTT.

This chain uses TRBV19 with TRBJ1-2; D gene uncertain. CDR1 is LNHDA and CDR2 is SQIVND in the germline V gene (reference sequence). The ends were cut back, 1 base at V and 4 bases at J, with 13 bases in the middle. The CDR3 is 15 amino acids. The CDR3 DNA reads TGTGCCAGTAGTATAGGAGGACTGATTCGCTATGGCTACACCTTC. Protein product: CASSIGGLIRYGYTF. The variable domain in full, completed from reference TRBV19 and TRBJ1-2, reads DGGITQSPKYLFRKEGQNVTLSCEQNLNHDAMYWYRQDPGQGLRLIYYSQIVNDFQKGDIAEGYSVSREKKESFPLTVTSAQKNPTAFYLCASSIGGLIRYGYTFGSGTRLTVV.

This chain links TRBV2 with TRBJ2-3, with 7 bases lining up with TRBD1. CDR1 and CDR2 (germline): SNHLY, FYNNEI. V lost 3 bases and J lost 2; bases outside the gene matches: 5. The CDR3 runs to 15 residues. The CDR3 region has the DNA TGTGCCAGCAGTGACCAAGGGGGCACCACAGATACGCAGTATTTT. Protein product: CASSDQGGTTDTQYF.

The chain combines TRBV27 with TRBJ1-2, with 9 bases aligning to TRBD1. This CDR3 spans 16 amino acids. The ends lost 7 bases at V and 6 bases at J; junction bases unmatched: 15. Germline V lookup: CDR1 MNHEY, CDR2 SMNVEV (reference sequence). CDR3 DNA sequence: TGTGCCAGCACTAGATCTGGGGACAGGGATAGAAATGGCTACACCTTC. Its protein product is CASTRSGDRDRNGYTF.